These 23 T cell receptor beta chains came from one sample sequenced in a study of tumor-infiltrating lymphocytes in primary liver carcinoma. Total RNA amounting to around 530 ng was the source from which TCR beta cDNA was made with a constant-region primer. Nested multiplex PCR, run for three rounds with slightly modified ARM-PCR, yielded TCR beta libraries. Investigators reported that the first two PCR rounds, at around 9 cycles each, used TRBV1-TRBV30 forward primers with a C-beta reverse primer. TCRdb ran MiXCR on the multiplex PCR reads and lists one entry per CDR3 protein. The repertoire holds about 330,000 distinct CDR3 sequences, with almost 65% as singletons. They got blood RNA out of unsorted whole blood and also pulled out germline DNA. Sequenced sample: peripheral blood. Receptors originate from a man aged 40-55 years with primary liver carcinoma and hepatitis B virus infection.

The sample holds many counts of this clonotype. The chain recombines TRBV6-1 with TRBJ1-2, with 9 bases fitting TRBD1. Trimming cost V 4 bases and J 2 bases; bases outside gene matches: 5. CDR3 size: 15 residues. In germline, CDR1 is MNHNS, CDR2 SASEGT. The CDR3 loop is CASSGGQGMNYGYTF. For the CDR3, the DNA is TGTGCCAGCAGTGGAGGACAGGGGATGAACTATGGCTACACCTTC.

The chain employs TRBV21-1 and TRBJ2-5; TRBD1, the table's D call, was not compared with the DNA. TRBV21-1 is reported as a pseudogene. There are 18 residues in the CDR3. The CDR3 bases are TGTGCCAGCAGCAAAAGGGGGGGGGACAGGGGTCGGCAAGAGACCCAGTGCTTC. Protein sequence: CASSKRGGDRGRQETQCF.

About this clonotype: At one boundary the junction diverges from the germline segment, which might be a read error. The V gene is TRBV11-2, the J gene TRBJ1-4; tentatively, D is TRBD1 (5 bases). The CDR3 totals 14 residues. Germline lookup yields CDR1 SGHAT and CDR2 FQNNGV. CDR3 nucleotide sequence: TGTGTCAGCGGCCTTAACCGGGGGAATGAAAAACTGTTTTTT. It is translated as CVSGLNRGNEKLFF.

In the case of this clonotype: This may stem from a read error, because a much larger clone lies one nucleotide away. The chain uses TRBV6-2 or TRBV6-3 and TRBJ2-7, with 7 positions matching TRBD2. CDR1 is MNHEY, CDR2 SVGEGT, per germline. This CDR3 is 15 amino acids long. In DNA, the CDR3 is TGTTCCAGCAGTTTGGCCGGGACTACCGCCTACGAGCAGTACTTC. It translates to CSSSLAGTTAYEQYF.

This clonotype was found once. One end of the junction fails to match germline, which may point to a read error. The rearrangement joins TRBV5-1 to TRBJ2-7, with D maybe TRBD1 (8 bases). The CDR3 is made up of 17 amino acids. In germline, CDR1 is SGHRS, CDR2 YFSETQ. DNA for the CDR3: TGCGCCAGCTGCTTTGAGAGCGGGACAGGTTTGACCTACGAGCAGTACTTC. This sequence encodes CASCFESGTGLTYEQYF.

As concerns this clonotype: At one of its ends the junction is not consistent with the germline gene, which may arise from a read error. CDR3 protein: CVSSSTRGAEQFF. For the CDR3, the DNA is TGTGTCAGCAGTTCGACAAGGGGGGCTGAGCAGTTCTTC. This chain joins TRBV6-5 and TRBJ2-1, with D perhaps assigned TRBD1 or TRBD2 (6 bases each). Germline V gene lookup returns CDR1 MNHEY and CDR2 SVGAGI. The CDR3 sequence is 13 residues long.

On this clonotype: This may stem from a read error, because a much larger clone lies one nucleotide away. The missing conserved phenylalanine or tryptophan at the end of this CDR3 makes a read error likely. This chain joins TRBV29-1 and TRBJ1-3; TRBD1 agrees at 10 bases. The ends lost 0 bases at V and 8 bases at J; junction bases unmatched: 7. The CDR3 totals 15 residues. CDR1 is SQVTM and CDR2 is ANQGSEA in the germline V gene. The CDR3 DNA reads as TGCAGCGTTGAAGATCCCGGGACAGGGGAACACACCATATATCTT. This sequence encodes CSVEDPGTGEHTIYL.

As to this clonotype: A much larger clonotype is one base distant, so this may be a read error. The J gene is TRBJ2-3, the V gene TRBV4-1; D ambiguous. With 1 base removed from V and 3 bases from J, the gap between germline ends came to 8 bases. Looked up from germline, CDR1 is MGHRA and CDR2 is YSYEKL. The CDR3 covers 14 residues. This chain's CDR3 is CASSQATRTDTQYF. CDR3 sequence (DNA): TGCGCCAGCAGCCAAGCGACAAGGACAGATACGCAGTATTTT.

On this clonotype itself: Given a much more abundant clone one base away, this may be a read error. The J gene is TRBJ2-2, the V gene TRBV5-4, with 10 bases lining up with TRBD2. The CDR3 has 15 amino acids. Germline V gene data show CDR1 as SGHNT and CDR2 as YYREEE (reference sequence). CDR3 loop: CATSPGLAETGELFF. In DNA, the CDR3 is TGTGCCACCAGCCCAGGACTAGCGGAGACCGGGGAGCTGTTTTTT.

Details on this clonotype: One junction end does not reproduce the germline sequence, and a read error may be involved. The chain joins TRBV7-9 to TRBJ1-4; D uncertain. The CDR3 sequence is 12 residues long. The V gene's germline CDR1 is SEHNR and CDR2 FQNEAQ (reference sequence). CDR3 residues: CASISGDEKQFF. CDR3 DNA sequence: TGTGCCAGCATCTCGGGTGATGAAAAACAGTTTTTT.

Turning to this clonotype: A much larger clonotype is one base distant, so this may be a read error. The rearrangement joins TRBV6-6 to TRBJ2-7; D could derive from TRBD1 or TRBD2 (5 bases each). CDR3 length: 14 amino acids. CDR1 is MNHNY and CDR2 is SVGAGI in the germline V gene (reference sequence). Trimming took off 6 bases at V and 8 bases at J, with 20 bases between the two ends. The CDR3 spells CASRGRTGPDKQYF. CDR3 sequence (DNA): TGTGCCAGCAGGGGAAGGACGGGGCCTGACAAGCAGTACTTC.

This clonotype was seen a handful of times. The chain is built from TRBV10-1 and TRBJ2-7, with 8 bases identical to TRBD1. Losses at the gene ends were 3 bases for V and 2 bases for J; bases not matched to a gene: 6. Germline V gene lookup returns CDR1 WNHNN and CDR2 SYGVQD (reference sequence). This CDR3 is built from 15 residues. In DNA form, the CDR3 reads TGCGCCAGCAGTGACTACGACAGGGGCCCCTACGAGCAGTACTTC. Translation gives CASSDYDRGPYEQYF.

With regard to this clonotype: The final CDR3 position lacks the conserved phenylalanine or tryptophan, pointing to a likely read error. The V and J genes are TRBV11-2 and TRBJ2-1, with D possibly TRBD2 on 5 matching bases. Deletions cut 8 bases from V and 0 bases from J, with 11 bases between. The length of the CDR3 is 14 residues. From germline, CDR1 is SGHAT and CDR2 FQNNGV. The CDR3 nucleotides read TGTGCCAGCGGCTCAACTAGCTCCTACAATGAGCAGTTCCAC. Its translation: CASGSTSSYNEQFH.

This clonotype qualifies as medium-sized. The CDR3 nucleotides read TGTGCCAGCAGTCCTCGGGACAGGGGGACAGATACGCAGTATTTT. This sequence encodes CASSPRDRGTDTQYF. The chain joins TRBV11-2 to TRBJ2-3, with TRBD1 matching over 11 bases. The CDR3 contains 15 residues. With V trimmed by 6 bases and J by 3 bases, 5 bases remained unmatched. Germline CDR1 reads SGHAT; CDR2 reads FQNNGV.

In this sample, this clonotype turned up many times. V usage is TRBV6-2 or TRBV6-3 and J usage is TRBJ2-3; the match to TRBD1 covers 8 bases. The CDR3 sequence is 16 residues long. Germline V gene sequence: CDR1 MNHEY, CDR2 SVGEGT. The ends lost 5 bases at V and 5 bases at J; junction bases unmatched: 12. CDR3 amino acids: CASSNGRGLHLDTQYF. The CDR3 DNA reads TGTGCCAGCAGTAACGGCAGGGGGCTTCACCTAGATACGCAGTATTTT.

In this sample, this clonotype turned up a few times. The V call is TRBV19, the J call TRBJ2-2; 8 nucleotides agree with TRBD2. After removal of 7 bases from V and 7 bases from J, the junction contained 11 bases not matched to a gene. CDR1 and CDR2 from the germline V gene are LNHDA and SQIVND (reference sequence). There are 15 residues in the CDR3. CDR3 DNA: TGTGCCAGTATTCCCGGACTAGCCGGCGGCGGGGAGCTGTTTTTT. Translated, it gives CASIPGLAGGGELFF.

As to this clonotype: One end of the junction fails to match germline, which may point to a read error. J is TRBJ2-1 and V is TRBV6-1, with 11 bases matching TRBD2. This CDR3 is 15 amino acids long. The germline CDR1 and CDR2 sequences are MNHNS and SASEGT. CDR3 residues: CVSSLQLAGDHEQFF. CDR3 bases: TGTGTCAGCAGTTTACAACTAGCGGGAGACCACGAGCAGTTCTTC.

Comment on this clonotype: Given a much more abundant clone one base away, this may be a read error. CDR3 DNA: TGTGCCAGCAGATTGACGGTCACTGGAAACACCATATTTTTT. Its translation is CASRLTVTGNTIFF. The chain joins TRBV6-5 to TRBJ1-3; D is unresolved. CDR3 length: 14 residues. Per germline, CDR1 MNHEY and CDR2 SVGAGI.

This clonotype was recorded a few times. J is TRBJ1-1 and V is TRBV7-9; D unresolved. Germline assignment: CDR1 SEHNR and CDR2 FQNEAQ (reference sequence). The CDR3 runs to 12 residues. Trimming stripped 8 bases from V and 0 bases from J, with 7 bases between. In DNA, the CDR3 is TGTGCCAGCCGTACAATGAACACTGAAGCTTTCTTT. Amino acids: CASRTMNTEAFF.

In regard to this clonotype: Being one base from a much bigger clone, this may be a read error. The J gene is TRBJ2-3, the V gene TRBV6-2 or TRBV6-3; 8 bases are a match to TRBD2. This CDR3 is 14 amino acids long. Germline values: CDR1 MNHEY, CDR2 SVGEGT. The CDR3: CASRDTSGTYTQYF. In DNA, the CDR3 is TGTGCCAGCAGGGACACTAGCGGCACATATACGCAGTATTTT.

A remark on this clonotype: The junction shows a germline mismatch at one end, possibly a read error. The chain carries TRBV11-2 and TRBJ1-1; D is undetermined. The CDR3 consists of 15 residues. CDR1 is SGHAT and CDR2 is FQNNGV in the germline V gene. The CDR3 DNA sequence: TGTGCCAACAGCATAGATCTTGCGGTGAACACTGAAGCTTTCTTT. It codes for CANSIDLAVNTEAFF.

The chain recombines TRBV5-4 with TRBJ2-2, with D possibly being TRBD2 (6 bases). Germline V lookup: CDR1 SGHNT, CDR2 YYREEE (reference sequence). This CDR3 is 15 amino acids long. Trimming pared 7 bases from V and 1 base from J, leaving 14 bases between. CDR3 nucleotide sequence: TGTGCCAGCGGAAATAGCGGAGGGAACACCGGGGAGCTGTTTTTT. Its protein is CASGNSGGNTGELFF.

With respect to this clonotype: One end of the junction varies from germline; a read error may be responsible. This chain uses TRBV11-2 with TRBJ2-6; a possible D gene is TRBD1 (5 bases). Looked up from germline, CDR1 is SGHAT and CDR2 is FQNNGV. This CDR3 spans 17 amino acids. The CDR3 DNA reads as TGTGCCAGCAGCTTATTTCCTTCTGGCTCTGGGGCCAACATCCTGACTTTC. Translated, it gives CASSLFPSGSGANILTF.